This T cell receptor (beta chain) was captured by sequencing in a study of blood T cells in healthy people across ages (dated by TCRdb to 2015 to 2017). For the wider study: In model experiments, template switching captured roughly one uniquely barcoded TCR beta cDNA molecule for every two T cells. Age-related changes in TCR beta repertoire diversity were measured in the study by deep sequencing normalized with unique cDNA molecular identifiers. To avoid experimental bias, donors of different ages were spread randomly across the sequencing lanes. Two additional independent replicas of 1 million unique cDNA reads from the same blood draw were analyzed for two donors (one aged 18 to 30 and one aged 80 or older). The donors were split into four age groups: young (average around 16 years), middle-aged (roughly 40), aged (more than 60) and long-lived (over 75). On the study overall, not on this receptor specifically: Because donor CMV infection status was unknown, age-related changes in expanded clonotypes were potentially confounded. Compared with the aged group, more naive CD4+ T cells, fewer expanded clones and increased TCR diversity were shown by the long-lived group, suggesting age selection. Estimates of total diversity based on one million sequenced T cells were regarded as lower bounds and as underestimates. A strong correlation was found between observed TCR beta diversity and the percentage of naive T cells measured by flow cytometry. As age increased, observed TCR beta diversity per million T cells dropped in a roughly linear way, and a significant reduction was already evident by age about 36. Conclusive comparison of naive and antigen-experienced compartments was prevented by the profiling of bulk unsorted PBMCs.

Donors were approximately 42 systemically healthy Caucasian individuals from Russia aged roughly 6 to 90 years. Each donor gave 8 to 10 milliliters of peripheral blood, collected into EDTA-treated Vacutainer tubes. Ficoll-Paque density-gradient centrifugation was used to isolate PBMCs, with at least 6.5 million obtained per sample. Trizol reagent was used to extract total RNA from PBMCs, with at least 6 micrograms per sample. For every donor, an aliquot of PBMCs went through flow cytometry to measure the percentages of naive CD45RAhigh/CD27high T cells. To prepare the library, 5' RACE was applied. Sequencing took place on an Illumina HiSeq 2500. The second PCR ran for roughly 7 to 12 cycles and used a J-beta primer mix along with a sample-barcoded 5' primer. Each TCR beta cDNA molecule received a unique molecular identifier from a template-switch 5' adaptor carrying 12 random nucleotides. Each sample yielded at least 3 million CDR3-containing paired-end reads. The Mint cDNA synthesis kit, primed by a TRBC-specific oligonucleotide, was used to synthesize first-strand cDNA from all RNA. Following uracil-DNA glycosylase treatment, all cDNA underwent a first 18-cycle PCR with the universal primers M1SS and BC2_uni_R. On the authors' methods: Normalization of each sample was performed by random selection of 1 million high-quality reads, each carrying a distinct molecular identifier. Instead of being binned into consensus sequences, reads that shared molecular identifiers were thrown out. MiTCR, set to a Q25 quality threshold and the strictest error-elimination algorithm, was used for CDR3 identification, clonotype clustering and error correction. A nonparametric unseen species model with Euler transformation was used to estimate a lower bound on total TCR beta diversity. The public reads were reprocessed in TCRdb via fastp at Q25 and MiXCR, keeping in-frame beta chains. Under each unique CDR3 protein, matching rows form one entry showing the most common genes and DNA. The V and J calls, along with clone size, are taken from TCRdb and not from the paper's own processing. The sample profile shows about 1.8 million distinct CDR3 sequences; around 50% of them were found once. Approximately 2.1% of the sample comes from the top ten.

From the cysteine through the phenylalanine, the CDR3 covers 14 amino acids. Only the CDR3 DNA stays, 42 bases, in frame from base 1. V lost 3 bases and J lost 0 bases; the stretch between them is 6 bases long. Taken from the germline V gene (reference sequence), the CDR1 and CDR2 loops are DFQATT and SNEGSKA. As for this clonotype: Its antigen remains unidentified. Base qualities are missing; no much larger clone stands one base away.

Recombination linked TRBV20-1 to TRBJ2-6; the D gene assignment is ambiguous. This TCR was sampled from a woman in her thirties or forties in good health. The material sequenced was blood. The sequence in DNA is TGCAGTGCTAGTTATGGCTCTGGGGCCAACGTCCTGACTTTC. This gives the protein CSASYGSGANVLTF.